These 8 T cell receptor beta chains originate from one sample sequenced in a study of shared T cell receptors in the human thymus. Assay: immunoSEQ multiplex PCR; the TCRdb copy retains only in-frame clones and omits some. The data hold some 640,000 clones, with around 87% observed a single time. These sequences were also reported in another study, on human thymus T cells.

Input material: thymocytes. These receptors were collected from a boy under two years old with a congenital heart defect.

The CDR3 DNA reads as TGCAGCGTAAAGGGACAGGAGAGCTCCTACGAGCAGTACTTC. Protein sequence: CSVKGQESSYEQYF. The V call is TRBV29-1, the J call TRBJ2-7; 8 positions match TRBD1. Looked up from germline, CDR1 is SQVTM and CDR2 is ANQGSEA. The CDR3 runs to 14 residues. V trimming: 6 bases; J trimming: 0 bases; junction bases outside the gene matches: 7.

This clone was seen just once. The rearrangement uses TRBV20-1 and TRBJ2-3; D unresolved. This CDR3 has 10 amino acids. V was clipped by 3 bases and J by 13 bases, with 11 bases between them. Germline lookup yields CDR1 DFQATT and CDR2 SNEGSKA (reference sequence). The CDR3 spells CSARILEEYF. CDR3 sequence (DNA): TGCAGTGCTAGGATTCTAGAGGAGTATTTT.

This CDR3 is CASSLRMGTSGYNEQFF. In DNA, the CDR3 is TGTGCCAGCAGCTTGCGTATGGGGACTAGCGGTTACAATGAGCAGTTCTTC. The chain recombines TRBV7-2 with TRBJ2-1; 11 nucleotides line up with TRBD2. This CDR3 spans 17 amino acids. Germline V gene data show CDR1 as SGHTA and CDR2 as FQGNSA. The V gene end was trimmed by 3 bases and the J gene end by 4 bases; junction bases not matched to a gene: 8.

This clone was seen once. The chain carries TRBV11-2 and TRBJ2-7; D is possibly TRBD2 (5 bases). Trimming stripped 0 bases from V and 0 bases from J, with 12 bases between. Per germline, CDR1 SGHAT and CDR2 FQNNGV. The CDR3 has 16 amino acids. CDR3 sequence: CASSLDLVGNSYEQYF. The DNA of the CDR3 is TGTGCCAGCAGCTTAGATCTTGTCGGGAACTCCTACGAGCAGTACTTC. The full variable domain, its missing parts supplied by reference TRBV11-2 and TRBJ2-7, is EAGVAQSPRYKIIEKRQSVAFWCNPISGHATLYWYQQILGQGPKLLIQFQNNGVVDDSQLPKDRFSAERLKGVDSTLKIQPAKLEDSAVYLCASSLDLVGNSYEQYFGPGTRLTVT.

CDR3 coding DNA: TGTGCCAGCAGGAGGGGACAGGGGGCCCGTTCGAATTCACCCCTCCACTTT. Encoded protein: CASRRGQGARSNSPLHF. V usage is TRBV27 and J usage is TRBJ1-6; 12 nucleotides align to TRBD1. From germline, CDR1 is MNHEY and CDR2 SMNVEV (reference sequence). J gave up 7 bases and V 6 bases, and 10 bases lay outside the gene matches. This CDR3 spans 17 amino acids.

The chain links TRBV5-1 to TRBJ2-7, with D possibly TRBD1 on 5 matching bases. The V gene's germline CDR1 is SGHRS and CDR2 YFSETQ. This CDR3 region has 13 residues. Trimming pared 4 bases from V and 5 bases from J, leaving 13 bases between. CDR3 sequence: CASSRLWGDEQYF. The CDR3 DNA reads TGCGCCAGCAGCCGCCTGTGGGGCGACGAGCAGTACTTC.

This chain joins TRBV15 and TRBJ2-7, with 9 positions matching TRBD2. J gave up 2 bases and V 2 bases, and 10 bases lay outside the gene matches. The germline V gene encodes CDR1 LNHNV and CDR2 YYDKDF (reference sequence). The CDR3 spans 17 residues. CDR3 sequence: CATSRNKSGGPPYEQYF. The CDR3 bases are TGTGCCACCAGCAGAAATAAGAGCGGGGGGCCCCCCTACGAGCAGTACTTC.

The chain carries TRBV5-4 and TRBJ2-7, with a weak D call TRBD2 (6 bases). V lost 1 base and J 7 bases, leaving 12 bases between the germline ends. In germline, CDR1 is SGHNT, CDR2 YYREEE (reference sequence). CDR3 length: 13 amino acids. The CDR3 protein is CASSLSGGREQYF. For the CDR3, the DNA is TGTGCCAGCAGCTTGTCAGGAGGGCGAGAGCAGTACTTC.